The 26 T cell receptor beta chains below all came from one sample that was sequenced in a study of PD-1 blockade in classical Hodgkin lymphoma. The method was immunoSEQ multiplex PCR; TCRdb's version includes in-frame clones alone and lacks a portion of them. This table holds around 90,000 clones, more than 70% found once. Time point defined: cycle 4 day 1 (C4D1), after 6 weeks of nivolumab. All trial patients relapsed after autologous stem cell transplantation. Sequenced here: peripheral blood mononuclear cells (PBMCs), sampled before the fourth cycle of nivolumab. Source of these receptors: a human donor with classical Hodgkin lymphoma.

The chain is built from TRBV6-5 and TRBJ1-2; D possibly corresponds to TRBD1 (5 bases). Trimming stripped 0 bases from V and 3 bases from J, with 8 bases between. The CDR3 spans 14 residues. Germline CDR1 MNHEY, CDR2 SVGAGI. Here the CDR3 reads CASSYSRDHYGYTF. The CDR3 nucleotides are TGTGCCAGCAGTTACTCGAGGGACCACTATGGCTACACCTTC.

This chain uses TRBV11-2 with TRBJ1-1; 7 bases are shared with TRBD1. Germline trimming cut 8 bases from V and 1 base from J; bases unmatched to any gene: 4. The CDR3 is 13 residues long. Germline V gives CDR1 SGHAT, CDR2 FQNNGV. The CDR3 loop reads CASSRDRNTEAFF. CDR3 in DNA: TGTGCCAGCTCTCGGGACAGGAACACTGAAGCTTTCTTT.

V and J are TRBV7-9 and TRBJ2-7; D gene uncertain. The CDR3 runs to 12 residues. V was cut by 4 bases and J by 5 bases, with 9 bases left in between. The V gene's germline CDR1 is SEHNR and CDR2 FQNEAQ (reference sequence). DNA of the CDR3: TGTGCCAGCAGCTACCTTGGGGACGAGCAGTACTTC. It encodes CASSYLGDEQYF.

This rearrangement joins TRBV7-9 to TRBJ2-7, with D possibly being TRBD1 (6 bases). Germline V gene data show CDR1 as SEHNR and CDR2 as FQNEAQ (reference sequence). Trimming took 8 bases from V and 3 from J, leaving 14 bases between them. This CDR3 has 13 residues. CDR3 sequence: CASALTGYYEQYF. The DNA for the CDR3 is TGTGCCAGCGCCCTTACAGGGTACTACGAGCAGTACTTC.

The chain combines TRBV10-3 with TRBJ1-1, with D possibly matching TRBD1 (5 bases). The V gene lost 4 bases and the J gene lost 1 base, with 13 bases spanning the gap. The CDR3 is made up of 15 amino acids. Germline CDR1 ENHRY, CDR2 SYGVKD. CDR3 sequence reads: CAISVYRTQNTEAFF. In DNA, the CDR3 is TGTGCCATCAGTGTGTATCGGACACAGAACACTGAAGCTTTCTTT.

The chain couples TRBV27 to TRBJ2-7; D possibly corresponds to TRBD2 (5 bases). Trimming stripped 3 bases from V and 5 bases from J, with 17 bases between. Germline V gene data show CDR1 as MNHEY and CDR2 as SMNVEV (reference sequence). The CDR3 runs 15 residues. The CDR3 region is CASSFELVSLNEQYF. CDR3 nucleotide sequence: TGTGCCAGCAGTTTCGAACTAGTTTCCCTGAACGAGCAGTACTTC.

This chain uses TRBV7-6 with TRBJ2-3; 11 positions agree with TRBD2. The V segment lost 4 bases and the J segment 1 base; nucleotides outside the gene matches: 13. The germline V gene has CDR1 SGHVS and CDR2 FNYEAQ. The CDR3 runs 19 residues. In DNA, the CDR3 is TGTGCCAGCAGCTCCGCGTTGAGTAGCGGGGGGGGAGGCACAGATACGCAGTATTTT. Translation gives CASSSALSSGGGGTDTQYF.

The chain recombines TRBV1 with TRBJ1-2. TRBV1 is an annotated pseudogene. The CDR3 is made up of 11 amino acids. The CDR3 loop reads CTSSRCYGYTF. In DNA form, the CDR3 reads TGCACCAGCAGCCGGTGCTATGGCTACACCTTC.

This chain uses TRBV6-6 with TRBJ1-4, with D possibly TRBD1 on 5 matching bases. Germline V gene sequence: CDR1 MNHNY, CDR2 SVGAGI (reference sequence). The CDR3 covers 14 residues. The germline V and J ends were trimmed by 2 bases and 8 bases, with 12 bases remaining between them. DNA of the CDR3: TGTGCCAGCAGTTACAAGGGGATTAAGGAAAAACTGTTTTTT. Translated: CASSYKGIKEKLFF.

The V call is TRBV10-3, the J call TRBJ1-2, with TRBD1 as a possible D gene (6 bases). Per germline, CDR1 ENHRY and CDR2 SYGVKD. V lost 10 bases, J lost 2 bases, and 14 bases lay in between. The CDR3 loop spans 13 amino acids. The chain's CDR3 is CATSGEGNYGYTF. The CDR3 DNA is TGTGCCACCTCAGGGGAGGGGAACTATGGCTACACCTTC.

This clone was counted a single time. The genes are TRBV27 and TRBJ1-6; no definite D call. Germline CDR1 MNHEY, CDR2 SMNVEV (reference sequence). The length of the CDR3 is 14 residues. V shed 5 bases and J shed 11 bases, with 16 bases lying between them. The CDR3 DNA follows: TGTGCCAGCAGTAGCGTAGGAGGGCGGGCACCCCTCCACTTT. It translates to CASSSVGGRAPLHF.

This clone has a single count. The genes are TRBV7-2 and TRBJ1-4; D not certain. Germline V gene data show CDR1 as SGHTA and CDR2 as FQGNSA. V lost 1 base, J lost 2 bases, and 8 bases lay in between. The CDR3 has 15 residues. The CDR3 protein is CASSLDHWTNEKLFF. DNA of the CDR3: TGTGCCAGCAGCTTAGATCACTGGACTAATGAAAAACTGTTTTTT.

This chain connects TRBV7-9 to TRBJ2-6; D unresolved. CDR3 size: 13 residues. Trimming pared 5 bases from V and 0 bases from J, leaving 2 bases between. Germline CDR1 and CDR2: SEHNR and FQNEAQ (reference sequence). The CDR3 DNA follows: TGTGCCAGCAGCCGCTCTGGGGCCAACGTCCTGACTTTC. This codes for CASSRSGANVLTF.

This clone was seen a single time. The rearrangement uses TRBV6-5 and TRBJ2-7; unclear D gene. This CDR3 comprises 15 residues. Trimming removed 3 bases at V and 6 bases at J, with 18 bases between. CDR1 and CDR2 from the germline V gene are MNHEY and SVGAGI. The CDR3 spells CASSYLLSGGSEQYF. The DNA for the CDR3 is TGTGCCAGCAGTTATCTCCTCTCAGGTGGCTCCGAGCAGTACTTC.

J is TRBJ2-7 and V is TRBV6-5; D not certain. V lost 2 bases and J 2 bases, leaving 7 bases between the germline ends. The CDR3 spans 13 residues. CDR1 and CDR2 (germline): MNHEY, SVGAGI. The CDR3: CASSYNLPYEQYF. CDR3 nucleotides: TGTGCCAGCAGTTACAACCTCCCCTACGAGCAGTACTTC.

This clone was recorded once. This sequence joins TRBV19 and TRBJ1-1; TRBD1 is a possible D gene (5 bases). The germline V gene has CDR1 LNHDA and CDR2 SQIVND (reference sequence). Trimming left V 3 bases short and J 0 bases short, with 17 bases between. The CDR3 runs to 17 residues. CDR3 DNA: TGTGCCAGTAGTATGGGTACAGGTGTGGGCATGAACACTGAAGCTTTCTTT. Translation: CASSMGTGVGMNTEAFF.

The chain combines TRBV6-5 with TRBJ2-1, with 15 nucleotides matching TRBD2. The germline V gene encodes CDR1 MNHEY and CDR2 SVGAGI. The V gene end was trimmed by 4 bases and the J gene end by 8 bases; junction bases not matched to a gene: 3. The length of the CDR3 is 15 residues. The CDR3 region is CASSSGLAGGHEQFF. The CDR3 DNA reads TGTGCCAGCAGTTCCGGACTAGCGGGAGGGCATGAGCAGTTCTTC.

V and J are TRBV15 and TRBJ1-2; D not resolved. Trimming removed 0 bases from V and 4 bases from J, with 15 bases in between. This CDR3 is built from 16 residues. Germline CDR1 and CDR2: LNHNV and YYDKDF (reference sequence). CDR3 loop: CATSREGPPMSYGYTF. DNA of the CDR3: TGTGCCACCAGCAGAGAAGGCCCTCCCATGTCCTATGGCTACACCTTC.

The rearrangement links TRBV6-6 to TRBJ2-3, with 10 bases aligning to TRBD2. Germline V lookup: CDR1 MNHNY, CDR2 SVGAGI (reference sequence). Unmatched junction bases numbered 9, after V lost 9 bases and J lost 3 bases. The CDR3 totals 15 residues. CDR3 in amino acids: CASTGAGGQTDTQYF. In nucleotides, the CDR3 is TGTGCCAGTACGGGAGCGGGGGGGCAAACAGATACGCAGTATTTT.

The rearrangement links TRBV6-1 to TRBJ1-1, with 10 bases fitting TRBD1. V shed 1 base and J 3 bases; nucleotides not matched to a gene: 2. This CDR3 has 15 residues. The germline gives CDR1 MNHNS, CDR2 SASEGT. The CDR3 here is CASSEGDRGHTEAFF. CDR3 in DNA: TGTGCCAGCAGTGAAGGGGACAGGGGCCACACTGAAGCTTTCTTT.

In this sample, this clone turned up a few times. The CDR3, as DNA: TGTGCCAGCAGCACACAGGGGAACTCCTACGAGCAGTACTTC. Translation: CASSTQGNSYEQYF. The chain carries TRBV9 and TRBJ2-7, with 7 positions matching TRBD1. Germline V lookup: CDR1 SGDLS, CDR2 YYNGEE. V lost 4 bases to trimming and J lost 0 bases; unmatched junction nucleotides: 4. The CDR3 spans 14 residues.

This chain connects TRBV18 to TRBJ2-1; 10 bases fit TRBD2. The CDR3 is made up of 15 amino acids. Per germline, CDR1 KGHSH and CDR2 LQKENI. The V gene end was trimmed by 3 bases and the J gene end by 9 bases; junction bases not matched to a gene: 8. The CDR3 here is CASSPLAGEVGEQFF. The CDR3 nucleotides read TGTGCCAGCTCACCTCTAGCGGGAGAAGTCGGTGAGCAGTTCTTC.

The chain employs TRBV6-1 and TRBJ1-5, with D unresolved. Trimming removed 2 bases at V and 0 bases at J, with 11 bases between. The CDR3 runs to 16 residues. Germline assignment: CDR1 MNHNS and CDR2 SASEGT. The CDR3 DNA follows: TGTGCCAGCAGTGAAAGAGGACCTTATAGCAATCAGCCCCAGCATTTT. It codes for CASSERGPYSNQPQHF.

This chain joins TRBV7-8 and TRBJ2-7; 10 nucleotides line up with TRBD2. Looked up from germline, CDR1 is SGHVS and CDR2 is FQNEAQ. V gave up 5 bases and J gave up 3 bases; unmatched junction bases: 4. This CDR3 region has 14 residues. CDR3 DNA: TGTGCCAGCAGCCGGTGGACTAGCGGCTACGAGCAGTACTTC. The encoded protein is CASSRWTSGYEQYF.

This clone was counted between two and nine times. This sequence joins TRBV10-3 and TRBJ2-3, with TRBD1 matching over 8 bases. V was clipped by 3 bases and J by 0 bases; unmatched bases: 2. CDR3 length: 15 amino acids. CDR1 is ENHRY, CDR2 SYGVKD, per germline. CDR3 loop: CAISDRGQSTDTQYF. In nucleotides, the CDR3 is TGTGCCATCAGTGACAGGGGGCAAAGCACAGATACGCAGTATTTT.

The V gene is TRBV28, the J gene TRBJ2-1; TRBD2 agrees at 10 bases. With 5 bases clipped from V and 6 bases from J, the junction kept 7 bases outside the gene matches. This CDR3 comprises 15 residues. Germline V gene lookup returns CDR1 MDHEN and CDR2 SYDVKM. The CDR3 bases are TGTGCCAGCAGTCTAGCGGGAGAATGGGCCAATGAGCAGTTCTTC. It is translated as CASSLAGEWANEQFF.